This T cell receptor (beta chain) came from a study of T cell responses to AZD1222 COVID-19 vaccine. Overall study findings and caveats: Nearly half of spike-specific TCRs reportedly go after variant regions that carry no mutations. Among AZD1222 vaccinees, only five or six were seropositive at baseline. Donors in the cohort were predominantly white British and more often female, and clonal diversity was possibly underestimated. Researchers report vaccine-associated CD4 TCRs spanning spike, with dominance at 160-218 and 743-854.

The V and J ends lost 0 bases and 6 bases respectively, with 15 bases between them. There are 15 residues in the CDR3. The germline V gene has CDR1 SGHDN and CDR2 FVKESK. For this clone: What it recognizes is unknown.

Using immunoSEQ multiplex PCR, the repertoire was profiled, and TCRdb retains in-frame clones only, with some absent. The sample consists of approximately 100,000 clones, 91% of them appearing once. The sequenced sample was peripheral blood, obtained on day 0 of AZD1222 vaccination. The chain has TRBV14 and TRBJ2-7, with D perhaps given as TRBD1 or TRBD2 (5 bases each). The receptor comes from an adult in good health. The CDR3 here is CASSQEGTRTSEQYF. The CDR3 DNA reads TGTGCCAGCAGCCAAGAAGGGACCCGGACATCCGAGCAGTACTTC. Complete variable domain (other parts from reference TRBV14 and TRBJ2-7): EAGVTQFPSHSVIEKGQTVTLRCDPISGHDNLYWYRRVMGKEIKFLLHFVKESKQDESGMPNNRFLAERTGGTYSTLKVQPAELEDSGVYFCASSQEGTRTSEQYFGPGTRLTVT.